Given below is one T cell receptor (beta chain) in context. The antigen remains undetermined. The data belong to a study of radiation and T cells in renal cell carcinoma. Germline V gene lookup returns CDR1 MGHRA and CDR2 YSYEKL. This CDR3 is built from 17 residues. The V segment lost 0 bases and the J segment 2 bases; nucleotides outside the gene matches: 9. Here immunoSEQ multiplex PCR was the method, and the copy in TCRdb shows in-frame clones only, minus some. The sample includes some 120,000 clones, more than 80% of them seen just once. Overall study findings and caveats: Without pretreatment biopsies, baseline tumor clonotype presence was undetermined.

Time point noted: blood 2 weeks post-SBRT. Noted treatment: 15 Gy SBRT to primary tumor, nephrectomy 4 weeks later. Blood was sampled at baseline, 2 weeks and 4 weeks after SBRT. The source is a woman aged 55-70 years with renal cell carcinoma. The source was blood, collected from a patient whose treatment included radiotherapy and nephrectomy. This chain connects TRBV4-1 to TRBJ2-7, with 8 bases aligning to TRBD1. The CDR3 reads CASSQEGKGTGAYEQYF. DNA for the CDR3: TGCGCCAGCAGCCAAGAAGGCAAAGGGACAGGCGCCTACGAGCAGTACTTC.